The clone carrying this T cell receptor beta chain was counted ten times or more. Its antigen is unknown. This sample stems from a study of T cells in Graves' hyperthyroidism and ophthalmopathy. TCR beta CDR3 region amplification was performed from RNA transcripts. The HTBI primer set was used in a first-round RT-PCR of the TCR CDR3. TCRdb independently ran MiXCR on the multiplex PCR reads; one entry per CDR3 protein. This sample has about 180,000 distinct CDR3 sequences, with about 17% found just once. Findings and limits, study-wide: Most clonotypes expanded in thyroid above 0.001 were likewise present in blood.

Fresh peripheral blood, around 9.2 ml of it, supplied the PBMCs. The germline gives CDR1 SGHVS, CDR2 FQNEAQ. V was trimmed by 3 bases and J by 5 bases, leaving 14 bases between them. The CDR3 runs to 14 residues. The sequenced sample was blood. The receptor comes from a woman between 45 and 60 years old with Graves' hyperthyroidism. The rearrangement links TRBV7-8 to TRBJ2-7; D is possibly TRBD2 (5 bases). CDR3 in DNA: TGTGCCAGCAGCTTCAGAAGAGGGTCCCACGAGCAGTACTTC. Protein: CASSFRRGSHEQYF.